This T cell receptor beta chain came from a study of shared clonotypes between healthy human individuals. Assay used: immunoSEQ multiplex PCR; TCRdb lists only in-frame clones, some missing. The sample lists about a million clones; roughly 80% were seen once. Germline-derived CDR1 and CDR2 are ENHRY and SYGVKD. Deletions cut 4 bases from V and 1 base from J, with 8 bases between. This CDR3 has 13 residues. The J gene is TRBJ2-7, the V gene TRBV10-3; no clear D. The sequencing input was memory CD4+ T cells from PBMCs. Subset specified: CD45RA-negative fraction. The source of this sequence is a man between 18 and 29 years old in good health. Some clones in this sample may be carry-over from other donors' samples. The CDR3 coding sequence is TGTGCCATCAGTGTGATCGGATCCTACGAGCAGTACTTC. Protein sequence: CAISVIGSYEQYF.